Below are 24 T cell receptor beta chains sequenced from a single sample in a study of T-cell memory formation after mild COVID-19 (dated by TCRdb to 2020 to 2023). The library was generated by 5' RACE. Sequencing relied on an Illumina NovaSeq 6000. The raw public reads went through TCRdb reprocessing: fastp at Q25, MiXCR clone calling, in-frame beta chains kept. When rows share a CDR3 protein, they turn into one entry using the most common DNA and genes. The sample data list about 150,000 distinct CDR3 sequences, and around 13% of these were observed just once. The ten largest clones represent roughly an eighth of the sample. Specimen: PBMCs or a T cell subset sorted from them (not recorded which). The receptors derive from an adult woman who had mild COVID-19 (a few samples of this study predate the infection). The sample titles of this study are shuffled in the database, so cell type and time point are left out; the donor was told from shared clones.

The V gene is TRBV5-1, the J gene TRBJ2-7, with 8 positions matching TRBD1. Losses at the gene ends were 4 bases for V and 4 bases for J; bases not matched to a gene: 4. The germline V gene encodes CDR1 SGHRS and CDR2 YFSETQ. The CDR3 has 13 residues. This chain's CDR3 is CASSPRDRYEQYF. The CDR3, as DNA: TGCGCCAGCAGCCCCCGGGACAGGTACGAGCAGTACTTC.

The table lists this clonotype with a few counts. This chain uses TRBV7-9 with TRBJ1-1; 7 bases line up with TRBD1. This CDR3 comprises 17 residues. Germline CDR1 SEHNR, CDR2 FQNEAQ (reference sequence). The trim removed 4 bases at V and 1 base at J, leaving 12 bases unmatched. The CDR3 DNA follows: TGTGCCAGCAGCTCTTCGGGTAGGGGGCCGGCGAACACTGAAGCTTTCTTT. This sequence encodes CASSSSGRGPANTEAFF. Looking up the rest from reference TRBV7-9 and TRBJ1-1 gives the full variable domain: DTGVSQNPRHKITKRGQNVTFRCDPISEHNRLYWYRQTLGQGPEFLTYFQNEAQLEKSRLLSDRFSAERPKGSFSTLEIQRTEQGDSAMYLCASSSSGRGPANTEAFFGQGTRLTVV.

The CDR3 region is CAISERKSGNEQFF. The CDR3 DNA sequence: TGTGCCATCAGTGAACGGAAGTCAGGCAATGAGCAGTTCTTC. The V call is TRBV10-3, the J call TRBJ2-1; the D is unclear. The CDR3 extends over 14 amino acids. The germline V gene has CDR1 ENHRY and CDR2 SYGVKD. The ends were cut back, 3 bases at V and 6 bases at J, with 12 bases in the middle.

This clonotype has just a few counts. A read error may account for a junction end that differs from germline. This rearrangement joins TRBV5-1 to TRBJ2-7, with 7 nucleotides matching TRBD1. In germline, CDR1 is SGHRS, CDR2 YFSETQ. The CDR3 has 16 residues. CDR3 coding DNA: TGCGTCAGCAGCCCCGGTCCGACAGGGATGAGCAACGAGCAGTACTTC. It codes for CVSSPGPTGMSNEQYF.

This clonotype was observed at least ten times. V usage is TRBV7-3 and J usage is TRBJ2-7, with D possibly TRBD1 on 6 matching bases. The germline V and J ends were trimmed by 3 bases and 0 bases, with 6 bases remaining between them. Germline lookup yields CDR1 SGHTA and CDR2 FQGTGA. CDR3 size: 13 residues. The CDR3 nucleotides are TGTGCCAGCAGCTTCAGGGGCTCCTACGAGCAGTACTTC. Protein product: CASSFRGSYEQYF. Drawing the rest from reference TRBV7-3 and TRBJ2-7, the complete variable domain is GAGVSQTPSNKVTEKGKYVELRCDPISGHTALYWYRQSLGQGPEFLIYFQGTGAADDSGLPNDRFFAVRPEGSVSTLKIQRTERGDSAVYLCASSFRGSYEQYFGPGTRLTVT.

The V gene is TRBV25-1, the J gene TRBJ1-2; D is unclear. CDR1 and CDR2 (germline): MGHDK, SYGVNS. Trimming shortened V by 2 bases and J by 8 bases, and 6 bases separated the two germline ends. The CDR3 has 11 amino acids. The CDR3 loop is CASSETTGYTF. CDR3 nucleotide sequence: TGTGCCAGCAGTGAAACCACAGGCTACACCTTC.

This clonotype has only a few counts. This sequence joins TRBV7-8 and TRBJ2-2; TRBD2 aligns across 7 bases. The V gene's germline CDR1 is SGHVS and CDR2 FQNEAQ. The CDR3 spans 16 residues. With V trimmed by 5 bases and J by 4 bases, 10 bases remained unmatched. The CDR3 sequence: CASSPLGGEFTGELFF. Here the CDR3 DNA reads TGTGCCAGCAGCCCATTGGGGGGGGAGTTCACCGGGGAGCTGTTTTTT.

The V call is TRBV5-1, the J call TRBJ2-3, with D perhaps matching TRBD1 or TRBD2 (5 bases each). Germline values: CDR1 SGHRS, CDR2 YFSETQ. V lost 3 bases and J 2 bases, leaving 13 bases between the germline ends. This CDR3 spans 15 amino acids. The CDR3 region is CASSYTGRLTDTQYF. The CDR3 DNA follows: TGCGCCAGCAGCTACACGGGACGCCTCACAGATACGCAGTATTTT.

In its sample, this clonotype was seen a few times. The chain couples TRBV2 to TRBJ1-2; no clear D. Trimming removed 1 base from V and 2 bases from J, with 8 bases in between. CDR1 is SNHLY and CDR2 is FYNNEI in the germline V gene. This CDR3 spans 14 amino acids. CDR3 residues: CASSEGGVNYGYTF. The CDR3 DNA sequence: TGTGCCAGCAGTGAAGGGGGTGTGAACTATGGCTACACCTTC.

This clonotype turned up a few times. The genes are TRBV7-9 and TRBJ2-1; D call uncertain. Germline assignment: CDR1 SEHNR and CDR2 FQNEAQ (reference sequence). The CDR3 sequence is 12 residues long. CDR3 sequence reads: CGAGRLYNEQFF. The CDR3 coding sequence is TGTGGGGCCGGGCGGTTATACAATGAGCAGTTCTTC.

This clonotype was picked up a small number of times. For the CDR3, the DNA is TGCAGTGCCCGACCTCGGATCACAGATACGCAGTATTTT. Amino acids: CSARPRITDTQYF. This sequence joins TRBV20-1 and TRBJ2-3; D unresolved. V dropped 6 bases and J dropped 2 bases, with 12 bases sitting between them. The CDR3 loop spans 13 amino acids. Germline CDR1 DFQATT, CDR2 SNEGSKA (reference sequence).

A word on this clonotype: A clone one base away is much larger, so this may be a read error. This chain connects TRBV12-3 or TRBV12-4 to TRBJ2-5; no firm D call. Between the trimmed V and J ends, which lost 6 bases and 5 bases, there was a span of 13 bases. This CDR3 comprises 13 residues. As DNA, the CDR3 is TGTGCCAGCAGCCGGGCGTATGGGGAGACCCAGTACTTC. This gives the protein CASSRAYGETQYF.

This clonotype was seen only a few times. This chain uses TRBV4-3 with TRBJ2-3, with 8 bases matching TRBD2. The J segment lost 9 bases and the V segment lost 0 bases, leaving 8 bases of the junction unmatched. This CDR3 comprises 15 residues. Germline loops: CDR1 LGHNA, CDR2 YSLEER. As DNA, the CDR3 is TGCGCCAGCAGCCAAGAGGGGACTAGAAGAGAAACGCAGTATTTT. It specifies CASSQEGTRRETQYF.

This sequence joins TRBV29-1 and TRBJ2-1; D call uncertain. The germline V gene encodes CDR1 SQVTM and CDR2 ANQGSEA. The V gene lost 7 bases and the J gene lost 0 bases, with 13 bases spanning the gap. The CDR3 has 14 amino acids. The CDR3 region has the DNA TGCAGCGCCGTCCCTTCGGACTCCTACAATGAGCAGTTCTTC. Protein sequence: CSAVPSDSYNEQFF.

This chain links TRBV12-3 or TRBV12-4 with TRBJ1-4, with D unclear. V was clipped by 5 bases and J by 8 bases, with 18 bases between them. The CDR3 has 15 residues. Written as DNA, the CDR3 is TGTGCCAGCAGTACAAGGTCTGCCAAGTTCGAAAAACTGTTTTTT. This sequence encodes CASSTRSAKFEKLFF.

The chain combines TRBV10-3 with TRBJ2-3; TRBD1 matches at 7 bases. Looked up from germline, CDR1 is ENHRY and CDR2 is SYGVKD. Trimming at V came to 8 bases and at J to 3 bases, leaving 5 bases not matched to a gene. The CDR3 is made up of 13 amino acids. The chain's CDR3 is CAIGGQETDTQYF. The CDR3 DNA is TGTGCCATCGGCGGACAGGAGACAGATACGCAGTATTTT.

This clonotype was detected only a few times. The rearrangement links TRBV18 to TRBJ2-7, with 9 bases matching TRBD1. The CDR3 has 13 amino acids. Trimming removed 6 bases from V and 6 bases from J; junction bases left unmatched: 6. The germline V gene encodes CDR1 KGHSH and CDR2 LQKENI. CDR3 nucleotides: TGTGCCAGCTCCGGGACAGGGAGTCTCGAGCAGTACTTC. It codes for CASSGTGSLEQYF. Filled out from reference TRBV18 and TRBJ2-7, the complete variable domain reads NAGVMQNPRHLVRRRGQEARLRCSPMKGHSHVYWYRQLPEEGLKFMVYLQKENIIDESGMPKERFSAEFPKEGPSILRIQQVVRGDSAAYFCASSGTGSLEQYFGPGTRLTVT.

This clonotype was counted between two and nine times. V usage is TRBV7-9 and J usage is TRBJ2-5, with 7 bases matching TRBD1. Germline V lookup: CDR1 SEHNR, CDR2 FQNEAQ (reference sequence). The junction had 7 bases not matched to a gene; V was cut back by 5 bases and J by 1 base. This CDR3 is 15 amino acids long. CDR3: CASSVRDRVQETQYF. CDR3 nucleotides: TGTGCCAGCAGCGTCCGGGACAGAGTCCAAGAGACCCAGTACTTC. The variable domain in full, completed from reference TRBV7-9 and TRBJ2-5, reads DTGVSQNPRHKITKRGQNVTFRCDPISEHNRLYWYRQTLGQGPEFLTYFQNEAQLEKSRLLSDRFSAERPKGSFSTLEIQRTEQGDSAMYLCASSVRDRVQETQYFGPGTRLLVL.

This clonotype has a handful of counts. The chain is built from TRBV4-1 and TRBJ2-7; 7 bases agree with TRBD2. The CDR3 contains 15 residues. With V trimmed by 0 bases and J by 3 bases, 5 bases remained unmatched. Looked up from germline, CDR1 is MGHRA and CDR2 is YSYEKL. Here the CDR3 reads CASSQDWGGSYEQYF. The CDR3 DNA reads as TGCGCCAGCAGCCAAGATTGGGGCGGGAGCTACGAGCAGTACTTC.

This clonotype was counted only a few times. J is TRBJ2-5 and V is TRBV29-1, with D hard to call. The germline CDR1 and CDR2 sequences are SQVTM and ANQGSEA. V was shortened by 4 bases and J by 5 bases, with 8 bases between the two germline ends. This CDR3 region has 11 residues. The CDR3 coding sequence is TGCAGCGTTGGGTCTCGGGAGACCCAGTACTTC. Protein product: CSVGSRETQYF. The entire variable domain, with the rest obtained from reference TRBV29-1 and TRBJ2-5, is as follows: SAVISQKPSRDICQRGTSLTIQCQVDSQVTMMFWYRQQPGQSLTLIATANQGSEATYESGFVIDKFPISRPNLTFSTLTVSNMSPEDSSIYLCSVGSRETQYFGPGTRLLVL.

This clonotype has a handful of counts. The genes are TRBV7-8 and TRBJ1-1; D remains ambiguous. V was trimmed by 6 bases and J by 0 bases, leaving 20 bases between them. This CDR3 comprises 17 residues. From germline, CDR1 is SGHVS and CDR2 FQNEAQ. CDR3 protein: CASSSIKLGRMNTEAFF. CDR3 DNA sequence: TGTGCCAGCAGTTCCATTAAGCTCGGACGGATGAACACTGAAGCTTTCTTT.

The chain combines TRBV15 with TRBJ2-1; D may be TRBD2 (7 bases). Germline CDR1 LNHNV, CDR2 YYDKDF (reference sequence). The CDR3 extends over 17 amino acids. V dropped 0 bases and J dropped 12 bases, with 24 bases sitting between them. Here the CDR3 DNA reads TGTGCCACCAGCAGAGATCTGGGTGGGGGGGCCAAAATGAGGCAGTTCTTC. It encodes CATSRDLGGGAKMRQFF.

This clonotype turned up a few times. The chain employs TRBV7-2 and TRBJ2-5; 9 positions agree with TRBD2. In germline, CDR1 is SGHTA, CDR2 FQGNSA. Germline trimming cut 4 bases from V and 5 bases from J; bases unmatched to any gene: 11. The CDR3 contains 16 residues. DNA of the CDR3: TGTGCCAGCAGCTGGCCGCGGGGGGGAGCTATGGAGACCCAGTACTTC. It translates to CASSWPRGGAMETQYF. Combining the CDR3 with reference TRBV7-2 and TRBJ2-5 gives the whole variable domain GAGVSQSPSNKVTEKGKDVELRCDPISGHTALYWYRQSLGQGLEFLIYFQGNSAPDKSGLPSDRFSAERTGGSVSTLTIQRTQQEDSAVYLCASSWPRGGAMETQYFGPGTRLLVL.

The V and J genes are TRBV6-5 and TRBJ1-4, with 12 positions matching TRBD1. The CDR3 is made up of 14 amino acids. The ends lost 4 bases at V and 8 bases at J; junction bases unmatched: 2. CDR1 MNHEY and CDR2 SVGAGI come from the germline V gene. CDR3 coding DNA: TGTGCCAGCAGTTCCGGGACAGGGGGCGAAAAACTGTTTTTT. Translated, it gives CASSSGTGGEKLFF.